The 9 T cell receptor beta chains listed next were all sequenced from one sample in a study of identical twins. TCRdb re-called the 5' RACE reads through MiXCR, storing one row per CDR3 protein. The sample has 310,000 or so distinct CDR3 sequences, roughly 10% seen once. Separately, the same data were catalogued under a study of yellow fever vaccine responses in identical twins.

Material for sequencing was CD8+ T cells sorted from blood. These receptors were obtained from a woman aged 18-35 years in good health.

This clonotype was picked up many times. The chain combines TRBV6-1 with TRBJ2-7; TRBD2 matches 11 bases. V gave up 11 bases and J gave up 0 bases; unmatched junction bases: 12. CDR1 and CDR2 from the germline V gene are MNHNS and SASEGT. This CDR3 has 16 amino acids. The CDR3 loop reads CAPLPGLAVCSYEQYF. The CDR3 region has the DNA TGTGCCCCCCTCCCGGGACTAGCGGTGTGCTCCTACGAGCAGTACTTC.

This clonotype was observed many times. This chain connects TRBV5-6 to TRBJ2-1; 8 bases fit TRBD2. Looked up from germline, CDR1 is SGHDT and CDR2 is YYEEEE. The CDR3 totals 14 residues. The J segment lost 7 bases and the V segment lost 5 bases, leaving 8 bases of the junction unmatched. The CDR3 spells CASSLGTGGNEQFF. The CDR3 nucleotides read TGTGCCAGCAGTCTAGGGACGGGGGGGAATGAGCAGTTCTTC.

The chain is built from TRBV27 and TRBJ2-1; 7 bases match TRBD1. V was pared by 4 bases and J by 10 bases, with 25 bases of the junction left unmatched. The CDR3 covers 19 residues. CDR1 is MNHEY, CDR2 SMNVEV, per germline (reference sequence). In nucleotides, the CDR3 is TGTGCCAGCAGTTCCTCGACAGGGCAGGAAGGAACTAAACAATGGGAGCAGTTCTTC. Its protein product is CASSSSTGQEGTKQWEQFF.

At least ten counts were recorded for this clonotype. The chain joins TRBV20-1 to TRBJ2-2; 7 nucleotides line up with TRBD2. Germline V CDR1 and CDR2: DFQATT, SNEGSKA (reference sequence). With V trimmed by 7 bases and J by 4 bases, 12 bases remained unmatched. The length of the CDR3 is 15 residues. The CDR3 region is CSGWAGVKGTGELFF. In DNA form, the CDR3 reads TGCAGTGGTTGGGCGGGAGTTAAGGGCACCGGGGAGCTGTTTTTT.

At least ten counts were recorded for this clonotype. The gene calls are TRBV27 and TRBJ2-2, with 9 bases fitting TRBD2. V shed 3 bases, J shed 4 bases, and the junction held 6 bases outside the gene matches. CDR1 is MNHEY, CDR2 SMNVEV, per germline (reference sequence). This CDR3 comprises 16 residues. The CDR3 sequence is CASSFNSGSFTGELFF. In DNA form, the CDR3 reads TGTGCCAGCAGTTTTAATAGCGGGAGTTTCACCGGGGAGCTGTTTTTT.

This clonotype was seen at least ten times. This CDR3 is CSARDQGASEAFF. CDR3 DNA: TGCAGTGCTAGAGACCAGGGGGCCTCTGAAGCTTTCTTT. V and J are TRBV20-1 and TRBJ1-1; 8 bases align to TRBD1. J was trimmed by 6 bases and V by 0 bases; bases with no gene match: 3. CDR1 is DFQATT, CDR2 SNEGSKA, per germline (reference sequence). The CDR3 is 13 residues long.

This chain connects TRBV5-5 to TRBJ2-7, with 7 positions matching TRBD1. This CDR3 has 14 residues. V gave up 0 bases and J gave up 6 bases; unmatched junction bases: 6. Germline loops: CDR1 SGHKS, CDR2 YYEKEE (reference sequence). CDR3 DNA sequence: TGTGCCAGCAGCTTGGCGGCAGGGGGTTTCGAGCAGTACTTC. Translated, it gives CASSLAAGGFEQYF.

This chain connects TRBV27 to TRBJ2-5; no firm D call. V lost 8 bases to trimming and J lost 5 bases, with 15 bases between them. The germline gives CDR1 MNHEY, CDR2 SMNVEV (reference sequence). The CDR3 extends over 13 amino acids. The CDR3 bases are TGTGCCAGCGGTAGCCTCCTTGAGGAGACCCAGTACTTC. This gives the protein CASGSLLEETQYF.

This clonotype occurred many times. The CDR3 protein is CASSLNPTLETQYF. CDR3 bases: TGTGCCAGCAGTTTAAACCCCACTCTGGAGACCCAGTACTTC. This rearrangement joins TRBV27 to TRBJ2-5; no clear D. This CDR3 is 14 amino acids long. CDR1 and CDR2 from the germline V gene are MNHEY and SMNVEV (reference sequence). V dropped 2 bases and J dropped 5 bases, with 12 bases sitting between them.